This T cell receptor (beta chain) comes out of a study of blood T cell repertoires in COVID-19 (dated by TCRdb to 2018 to 2021). About the investigation overall: Samples from collaborators originated in the United States, Italy and Spain and spanned both the acute and convalescent phases of COVID-19. The dataset comprised deeply sampled blood TCRbeta repertoires from subjects exposed to, actively infected with, or recovered from COVID-19. The material from the prospective study consisted of cDNA or gDNA derived from T cells, B-cell-depleted T cells, or PBMCs. The repertoires were released in a freely available public database meant as a resource for research on the immune response to SARS-CoV-2. Where available, HLA class I and class II types were obtained from metadata supplied by the sample provider rather than from assay-based typing. The samples were drawn from two sources: the first 160 participants of the ongoing ImmuneRACE study, and fewer than 1,500 subjects contributed by 6 global collaborators. Sample metadata almost always included a de-identified subject ID, COVID-19 status, age in years and sex. Study-wide conclusions, independent of this receptor: Clinical and demographic metadata were provided uncurated, with the amount varying by source and participant.

The CDR3 has 16 amino acids, counting the end cysteine and phenylalanine. Only the CDR3 DNA stays, 48 bases, in frame from base 1. The germline V and J ends show losses of 2 bases and 7 bases respectively, and no gene match explains 10 bases of the junction. CDR1 and CDR2, looked up from the germline V gene, are SNHLY and FYNNEI. TCRbeta CDR3 regions were amplified from genomic DNA using the immunoSEQ Assay, a bias-controlled multiplex PCR. In the paper's pipeline: Within the assay, amplification of reference gene primers was used to estimate how many nucleated cells each sample contained. To quantify the absolute abundance of each unique TCRbeta CDR3 rearrangement, sequence reads were collapsed and filtered. For each sample, productive Simpson clonality was calculated by taking the square root of Simpson's diversity index across productive rearrangements. What TCRdb holds here is the immuneACCESS table cut down to in-frame rearrangements. Part of the clones is not present; checked against another copy, under half of the missing clones reflect an unresolved V gene, and the others are unexplained. V and J calls and clone size are given by that table; D and trimming were obtained from the DNA. For this sample there are 200,000 to 250,000 clones; roughly 84% appear just once. The top ten hold approximately 4% of the sample.

Of note for this clone: The antigen this receptor binds is unknown. Base qualities are not recorded, but no much larger clone differs from it by a single base.

Each collaborating institution followed its own protocols to collect whole blood in K2EDTA tubes. Collaborator samples were shipped for TCRbeta analysis as frozen whole blood, isolated PBMCs, or DNA extracted from either sample type. Source material: peripheral blood. This TCR was sampled from an elderly woman with acute or convalescent COVID-19. In this chain, TRBV2 is recombined with TRBJ1-2, with 10 middle bases fitting TRBD1. The CDR3 has the sequence CASSEIGQGGILGYTF. The DNA reads TGTGCCAGCAGTGAAATTGGACAGGGGGGAATTCTTGGCTACACCTTC.